The next 18 T cell receptor beta chains were all read from a single sample in a study of CD8 T cell repertoires and HIV-1 epitope variants. Their recognized antigens are unknown. Some clones are missing from TCRdb's copy, which holds only in-frame ones; the method was immunoSEQ multiplex PCR. The sample records some 7,300 clones, 60% to 65% being singletons. Material: cultured CD8+ T cells derived from PBMCs. The receptors here all came from a male donor with HIV.

The chain links TRBV6-6 to TRBJ2-7; D is uncertain. Germline V lookup: CDR1 MNHNY, CDR2 SVGAGI (reference sequence). Trimming cost V 5 bases and J 3 bases, with 8 bases left between them. The CDR3 runs 12 residues. The chain's CDR3 is CASSPNFYEQYF. As DNA, the CDR3 is TGTGCCAGCAGTCCTAACTTCTACGAGCAGTACTTC.

The chain carries TRBV9 and TRBJ1-4; 9 positions agree with TRBD1. Germline CDR1 is SGDLS and CDR2 is YYNGEE. CDR3 size: 14 residues. V gave up 3 bases and J gave up 8 bases; unmatched junction bases: 5. This CDR3 reads CASSGQGGDEKLFF. CDR3 DNA: TGTGCCAGCAGCGGACAGGGGGGCGACGAAAAACTGTTTTTT.

CDR3 sequence reads: CASSMPGQGAGDTQYF. CDR3 DNA sequence: TGTGCCAGCAGCATGCCAGGTCAGGGGGCAGGAGATACGCAGTATTTT. V usage is TRBV21-1 and J usage is TRBJ2-3; the DNA was not compared with TRBD1, the D call given in the table. TRBV21-1 is recorded as a pseudogene. CDR3 length: 16 amino acids.

This chain connects TRBV27 to TRBJ1-6; D is ambiguous. Germline CDR1 and CDR2: MNHEY and SMNVEV (reference sequence). V lost 0 bases to trimming and J lost 0 bases, with 9 bases between them. The CDR3 spans 17 residues. DNA of the CDR3: TGTGCCAGCAGTTTATCGAGGCCGAGCTCCTATAATTCACCCCTCCACTTT. This gives the protein CASSLSRPSSYNSPLHF.

By sample fraction, this clone is medium-sized. The rearrangement joins TRBV5-6 to TRBJ2-7; 8 nucleotides line up with TRBD1. This CDR3 region has 16 residues. The germline gives CDR1 SGHDT, CDR2 YYEEEE. J lost 4 bases, V lost 3 bases, and 12 bases had no gene match. The CDR3 sequence: CASSWQSTRGLYEQYF. As DNA, the CDR3 is TGTGCCAGCAGCTGGCAGTCGACCAGGGGGCTATACGAGCAGTACTTC.

This chain connects TRBV5-5 to TRBJ2-3, with D possibly called TRBD1 or TRBD2 (5 bases each). Germline CDR1 reads SGHKS; CDR2 reads YYEKEE (reference sequence). The CDR3 totals 14 residues. V was cut by 4 bases and J by 2 bases, with 11 bases left in between. In DNA form, the CDR3 reads TGTGCCAGCAGCCAATCCGGGGCCACAGATACGCAGTATTTT. Amino acid sequence: CASSQSGATDTQYF. The full variable domain, with the rest looked up from reference TRBV5-5 and TRBJ2-3, is DAGVTQSPTHLIKTRGQQVTLRCSPISGHKSVSWYQQVLGQGPQFIFQYYEKEERGRGNFPDRFSARQFPNYSSELNVNALLLGDSALYLCASSQSGATDTQYFGPGTRLTVL.

The genes are TRBV2 and TRBJ2-1, with no clear D. This CDR3 has 13 amino acids. Trimming shortened V by 4 bases and J by 6 bases, and 10 bases separated the two germline ends. Germline V lookup: CDR1 SNHLY, CDR2 FYNNEI. CDR3 DNA: TGTGCCAGCAGTGGATGGAGCACCAATGAGCAGTTCTTC. This translates into CASSGWSTNEQFF.

CDR3 in DNA: TGTGCCATCAGTGATGTTGGGGTTGAGCAGTTCTTC. It is translated as CAISDVGVEQFF. V usage is TRBV10-3 and J usage is TRBJ2-1, with unresolved D. The ends were cut back, 3 bases at V and 9 bases at J, with 9 bases in the middle. From germline, CDR1 is ENHRY and CDR2 SYGVKD. The CDR3 contains 12 residues.

The chain uses TRBV7-9 and TRBJ2-3; tentatively, D is TRBD2 (5 bases). The V gene lost 2 bases and the J gene lost 5 bases, with 11 bases spanning the gap. From germline, CDR1 is SEHNR and CDR2 FQNEAQ (reference sequence). CDR3 length equals 14 residues. Here the CDR3 DNA reads TGTGCCAGCAGCTTAAAGGGAGCTAAAGATACGCAGTATTTT. Amino acids: CASSLKGAKDTQYF.

The V gene is TRBV28, the J gene TRBJ2-7; D ambiguous. The CDR3 is made up of 14 amino acids. The V gene's germline CDR1 is MDHEN and CDR2 SYDVKM. V lost 3 bases and J 3 bases, leaving 12 bases between the germline ends. The CDR3 DNA reads as TGTGCCAGCAGTTTTGATGAGCGTAGCTACGAGCAGTACTTC. This encodes CASSFDERSYEQYF.

This clone was seen a few times. The chain uses TRBV2 and TRBJ1-1; D is possibly TRBD1 (5 bases). The CDR3 is made up of 15 amino acids. Trimming pared 1 base from V and 5 bases from J, leaving 14 bases between. In germline, CDR1 is SNHLY, CDR2 FYNNEI. The CDR3, as DNA: TGTGCCAGCAGTGAAGGGCAGGGAAGGGAGACTGAAGCTTTCTTT. Protein: CASSEGQGRETEAFF.

The sample holds a few counts of this clone. CDR3 in amino acids: CASSFLLSGANVLTF. As DNA, the CDR3 is TGTGCCAGCAGCTTCCTCCTCTCTGGGGCCAACGTCCTGACTTTC. The V call is TRBV5-6, the J call TRBJ2-6; D uncertain. The CDR3 is 15 residues long. Germline lookup yields CDR1 SGHDT and CDR2 YYEEEE. V gave up 2 bases and J gave up 0 bases, with 6 bases separating them.

The chain employs TRBV5-8 and TRBJ1-5; possibly TRBD1 for D (5 bases). The CDR3 consists of 16 residues. Germline V gives CDR1 SGHTS, CDR2 YDEGEE. Deletions cut 0 bases from V and 7 bases from J, with 17 bases between. The CDR3 sequence: CASSLAVSGPRQPQHF. The CDR3 DNA reads as TGTGCCAGCAGCTTGGCTGTGTCAGGGCCGAGGCAGCCCCAGCATTTT.

The chain recombines TRBV5-1 with TRBJ1-4, with a tentative D call TRBD1 (6 bases). The germline CDR1 and CDR2 sequences are SGHRS and YFSETQ. V was shortened by 4 bases and J by 2 bases, with 12 bases between the two germline ends. The CDR3 loop spans 15 amino acids. CDR3 in amino acids: CASSPTGKTNEKLFF. For the CDR3, the DNA is TGCGCCAGCAGCCCTACAGGGAAGACTAATGAAAAACTGTTTTTT.

The V gene is TRBV6-5, the J gene TRBJ1-1, with 8 bases that match TRBD1. Germline lookup yields CDR1 MNHEY and CDR2 SVGAGI. Germline trimming cut 2 bases from V and 0 bases from J; bases unmatched to any gene: 5. The CDR3 spans 16 residues. This CDR3 reads CASSYANRGMNTEAFF. CDR3 coding DNA: TGTGCCAGCAGTTACGCGAACAGGGGGATGAACACTGAAGCTTTCTTT.

The gene calls are TRBV28 and TRBJ1-4; weak D call: TRBD1 (6 bases). V lost 6 bases to trimming and J lost 4 bases, with 9 bases between them. Per germline, CDR1 MDHEN and CDR2 SYDVKM. This CDR3 region has 13 residues. The CDR3 reads CASSTGLNEKLFF. As DNA, the CDR3 is TGTGCCAGCAGCACAGGGCTTAATGAAAAACTGTTTTTT.

The chain combines TRBV11-1 with TRBJ2-3; D is uncertain. V was pared by 2 bases and J by 6 bases, with 3 bases between. The CDR3 consists of 11 residues. CDR1 and CDR2 from the germline V gene are SGHAT and FQDESV (reference sequence). In nucleotides, the CDR3 is TGTGCCAGCAGCTTATCTGATACGCAGTATTTT. Its protein product is CASSLSDTQYF.

The chain recombines TRBV28 with TRBJ2-7; 8 nucleotides agree with TRBD2. CDR1 is MDHEN, CDR2 SYDVKM, per germline. This CDR3 has 15 amino acids. The V gene end was trimmed by 6 bases and the J gene end by 1 base; junction bases not matched to a gene: 8. CDR3 in DNA: TGTGCCAGCAGACTAGCGGCTGCAAATTCCTACGAGCAGTACTTC. This translates into CASRLAAANSYEQYF.